This entry lists 25 T cell receptor beta chains sequenced from one sample in a study of T cells after posttransplantation cyclophosphamide. Clones were read by immunoSEQ multiplex PCR, and TCRdb kept only the in-frame ones, dropping some. The sample records tens of thousands of clones, around nine tenths being singletons. The sequencing sample was made of PBMCs. The receptors derive from a woman aged 50 to 65 in good health and a related stem cell transplant donor.

This chain uses TRBV6-5 with TRBJ2-7; TRBD2 might be the D (6 bases). The germline V gene encodes CDR1 MNHEY and CDR2 SVGAGI. V shed 4 bases and J shed 3 bases, with 7 bases lying between them. The CDR3 covers 12 residues. The DNA of the CDR3 is TGTGCCAGCAGTTTGGGGGGCTACGAGCAGTACTTC. It specifies CASSLGGYEQYF.

The chain employs TRBV6-1 and TRBJ2-7; the D gene is possibly TRBD1 (6 bases). Germline V gene sequence: CDR1 MNHNS, CDR2 SASEGT. The CDR3 spans 15 residues. V lost 2 bases and J 4 bases, leaving 15 bases between the germline ends. The CDR3 region is CASSERWGPTYEQYF. CDR3 bases: TGTGCCAGCAGTGAACGGTGGGGGCCAACTTACGAGCAGTACTTC.

This chain links TRBV6-5 with TRBJ2-3, with 12 bases that match TRBD2. The CDR3 is 15 residues long. In germline, CDR1 is MNHEY, CDR2 SVGAGI. The V and J ends lost 5 bases and 4 bases, in that order; junction bases with no gene match: 4. The CDR3 loop reads CASSQTSGSADTQYF. The CDR3, as DNA: TGTGCCAGCAGTCAGACTAGCGGGAGCGCAGATACGCAGTATTTT.

The rearrangement links TRBV28 to TRBJ1-3; D uncertain. Trimming took off 2 bases at V and 0 bases at J, with 11 bases between the two ends. In germline, CDR1 is MDHEN, CDR2 SYDVKM. CDR3 length: 16 amino acids. The CDR3 region has the DNA TGTGCCAGCAGTTTAATGGTTCCGAGCTCTGGAAACACCATATATTTT. This encodes CASSLMVPSSGNTIYF.

The chain links TRBV29-1 to TRBJ2-5; a possible D gene is TRBD1 (5 bases). Trimming cost V 4 bases and J 5 bases, with 11 bases left between them. The CDR3 consists of 12 residues. CDR1 is SQVTM, CDR2 ANQGSEA, per germline. CDR3 sequence: CSVARDDETQYF. DNA for the CDR3: TGCAGCGTTGCCAGGGATGACGAGACCCAGTACTTC. Full variable domain (outside the CDR3, taken from reference TRBV29-1 and TRBJ2-5): SAVISQKPSRDICQRGTSLTIQCQVDSQVTMMFWYRQQPGQSLTLIATANQGSEATYESGFVIDKFPISRPNLTFSTLTVSNMSPEDSSIYLCSVARDDETQYFGPGTRLLVL.

A single count supports this clone. This chain uses TRBV6-6 with TRBJ2-7, with TRBD1 matching 10 bases. The junction had 10 bases not matched to a gene; V was cut back by 7 bases and J by 7 bases. Germline V gives CDR1 MNHNY, CDR2 SVGAGI (reference sequence). CDR3 length: 14 residues. For the CDR3, the DNA is TGTGCCAGCACAAGCGGGACAGGGGTATTTGAGCAGTACTTC. It is translated as CASTSGTGVFEQYF.

The chain links TRBV5-1 to TRBJ1-6; 9 nucleotides line up with TRBD1. This CDR3 has 15 amino acids. V shed 4 bases and J 7 bases; nucleotides not matched to a gene: 6. CDR1 SGHRS and CDR2 YFSETQ come from the germline V gene. This CDR3 reads CASSLRDRANSPLHF. In nucleotides, the CDR3 is TGCGCCAGCAGCCTCCGGGACAGGGCCAATTCACCCCTCCACTTT.

V usage is TRBV11-3 and J usage is TRBJ2-7; 9 bases match TRBD1. The CDR3 totals 12 residues. Germline assignment: CDR1 SGHNT and CDR2 YENEEA. The J segment lost 6 bases and the V segment lost 4 bases, leaving 1 base of the junction unmatched. The CDR3 region has the DNA TGTGCCAGCAGCTCGGACAGGGGCGAGCAGTACTTC. This codes for CASSSDRGEQYF.

This clone has a handful of counts. The chain joins TRBV6-6 to TRBJ1-2; D might be TRBD1 (5 bases). V lost 0 bases, J lost 8 bases, and 16 bases lay in between. CDR1 MNHNY and CDR2 SVGAGI come from the germline V gene (reference sequence). This CDR3 is 15 amino acids long. The CDR3 nucleotides are TGTGCCAGCAGTTACTCGGGAGGGGAGAGGGAAGGCTACACCTTC. Translated, it gives CASSYSGGEREGYTF.

This clone has only one observation. The rearrangement joins TRBV7-8 to TRBJ1-1; D perhaps matches TRBD1 (6 bases). Trimming cost V 5 bases and J 1 base, with 11 bases left between them. The CDR3 consists of 14 residues. The germline V gene has CDR1 SGHVS and CDR2 FQNEAQ. The CDR3 region is CASSPGTRNTEAFF. CDR3 nucleotides: TGTGCCAGCAGCCCAGGGACAAGGAACACTGAAGCTTTCTTT.

DNA for the CDR3: TGTGCCAGTAGTATTCACCTTGCCAGTGGCTACACCTTC. Protein: CASSIHLASGYTF. The rearrangement uses TRBV19 and TRBJ1-2, with no clear D. Trimming removed 3 bases at V and 7 bases at J, with 12 bases between. This CDR3 is built from 13 residues. Per the germline V gene, CDR1 is LNHDA and CDR2 is SQIVND (reference sequence). Using reference TRBV19 and TRBJ1-2 for the parts outside the CDR3, the full variable domain is DGGITQSPKYLFRKEGQNVTLSCEQNLNHDAMYWYRQDPGQGLRLIYYSQIVNDFQKGDIAEGYSVSREKKESFPLTVTSAQKNPTAFYLCASSIHLASGYTFGSGTRLTVV.

This rearrangement joins TRBV6-1 to TRBJ1-1; D gene uncertain. Per germline, CDR1 MNHNS and CDR2 SASEGT. The CDR3 is made up of 12 amino acids. Trimming took off 8 bases at V and 0 bases at J, with 7 bases between the two ends. The CDR3 bases are TGTGCCAGCGCGAGAATGAACACTGAAGCTTTCTTT. The encoded protein is CASARMNTEAFF.

The rearrangement links TRBV2 to TRBJ2-7, with TRBD1 identical over 9 bases. The CDR3 loop spans 14 amino acids. CDR1 and CDR2 from the germline V gene are SNHLY and FYNNEI. J was trimmed by 2 bases and V by 7 bases; bases with no gene match: 6. The CDR3 protein is CASTERTGAYEQYF. DNA for the CDR3: TGTGCCAGCACCGAACGGACAGGGGCCTACGAGCAGTACTTC. Complete variable domain (other parts from reference TRBV2 and TRBJ2-7): EPEVTQTPSHQVTQMGQEVILRCVPISNHLYFYWYRQILGQKVEFLVSFYNNEISEKSEIFDDQFSVERPDGSNFTLKIRSTKLEDSAMYFCASTERTGAYEQYFGPGTRLTVT.

The CDR3 sequence is CASSIGLVPGNEQFF. CDR3 nucleotide sequence: TGTGCCAGCAGCATAGGACTAGTCCCGGGCAATGAGCAGTTCTTC. The rearrangement uses TRBV7-9 and TRBJ2-1; 7 nucleotides match TRBD2. This CDR3 is built from 15 residues. Germline V CDR1 and CDR2: SEHNR, FQNEAQ (reference sequence). Trimming took 5 bases from V and 6 from J; bases not matched to a gene: 10.

The chain employs TRBV29-1 and TRBJ1-2, with unresolved D. The CDR3 is 12 amino acids. The V gene's germline CDR1 is SQVTM and CDR2 ANQGSEA. CDR3 in amino acids: CAGNRANYGYTF. The CDR3 DNA follows: TGCGCCGGGAACAGAGCTAACTATGGCTACACCTTC.

The V call is TRBV9, the J call TRBJ1-2; TRBD1 might be the D (6 bases). This CDR3 has 13 residues. Germline-derived CDR1 and CDR2 are SGDLS and YYNGEE. Trimming cost V 0 bases and J 5 bases, with 8 bases left between them. CDR3 in DNA: TGTGCCAGCAGCGTAGGACAGGAGTATGGCTACACCTTC. Protein sequence: CASSVGQEYGYTF.

V usage is TRBV2 and J usage is TRBJ1-1; D is uncertain. Germline V gene lookup returns CDR1 SNHLY and CDR2 FYNNEI. V was trimmed by 5 bases and J by 4 bases, leaving 8 bases between them. The CDR3 is 12 amino acids. The CDR3 spells CASSQEGTEAFF. The DNA of the CDR3 is TGTGCCAGCAGTCAGGAGGGCACTGAAGCTTTCTTT.

The chain employs TRBV12-5 and TRBJ1-3; D is unclear. CDR1 is LGHNT and CDR2 is FRNRAP in the germline V gene. CDR3 length equals 13 residues. V lost 7 bases to trimming and J lost 2 bases, with 9 bases between them. The CDR3 sequence is CASAASTGNTIYF. DNA of the CDR3: TGTGCTAGTGCAGCGTCGACTGGAAACACCATATATTTT.

DNA for the CDR3: TGTGCCAGCAGCTTAGGAGGCCTAGCGGGAGTAAATGAGCAGTTCTTC. The encoded protein is CASSLGGLAGVNEQFF. The V call is TRBV11-3, the J call TRBJ2-1, with TRBD2 identical over 10 bases. CDR3 length: 16 amino acids. Germline V gene sequence: CDR1 SGHNT, CDR2 YENEEA. With 1 base clipped from V and 7 bases from J, the junction kept 7 bases outside the gene matches.

The rearrangement joins TRBV6-5 to TRBJ1-2; D remains unclear. This CDR3 has 12 residues. CDR1 is MNHEY, CDR2 SVGAGI, per germline. V was trimmed by 6 bases and J by 2 bases, leaving 7 bases between them. In nucleotides, the CDR3 is TGTGCCAGCAGACAATTAAACTATGGCTACACCTTC. The encoded protein is CASRQLNYGYTF.

This sequence joins TRBV25-1 and TRBJ2-2; 10 nucleotides align to TRBD2. Germline values: CDR1 MGHDK, CDR2 SYGVNS. After removal of 4 bases from V and 7 bases from J, the junction contained 3 bases not matched to a gene. The CDR3 has 14 residues. The CDR3 loop is CASSGPSGGGELFF. CDR3 in DNA: TGTGCCAGCAGTGGTCCTAGCGGGGGCGGGGAGCTGTTTTTT.

The J gene is TRBJ1-2, the V gene TRBV5-1; D might be TRBD1 (6 bases). Trimming pared 7 bases from V and 1 base from J, leaving 8 bases between. Germline CDR1 and CDR2: SGHRS and YFSETQ. This CDR3 has 12 amino acids. The CDR3 loop reads CASGTSNYGYTF. The CDR3 coding sequence is TGCGCCAGCGGGACAAGTAACTATGGCTACACCTTC.

The rearrangement joins TRBV5-1 to TRBJ1-2; D remains unclear. This CDR3 region has 15 residues. Germline CDR1 and CDR2: SGHRS and YFSETQ. V lost 2 bases to trimming and J lost 0 bases, with 11 bases between them. CDR3 in amino acids: CASSFTEASNYGYTF. The CDR3 nucleotides read TGCGCCAGCAGCTTTACAGAAGCCTCTAACTATGGCTACACCTTC.

The CDR3 loop reads CASSIGLAGLETQYF. The CDR3 DNA is TGTGCCAGTAGTATCGGACTAGCGGGGTTGGAGACCCAGTACTTC. The rearrangement joins TRBV19 to TRBJ2-5; 12 nucleotides line up with TRBD2. The CDR3 loop spans 15 amino acids. Trimming took 3 bases from V and 5 from J; bases not matched to a gene: 4. Per germline, CDR1 LNHDA and CDR2 SQIVND (reference sequence).

V usage is TRBV7-2 and J usage is TRBJ2-2; D is uncertain. This CDR3 is built from 15 residues. Looked up from germline, CDR1 is SGHTA and CDR2 is FQGNSA. The ends were cut back, 5 bases at V and 6 bases at J, with 16 bases in the middle. This CDR3 reads CASSPTASLAGELFF. The CDR3, as DNA: TGTGCCAGCAGCCCAACAGCTTCCTTGGCCGGGGAGCTGTTTTTT.